What follows are 32 T cell receptor beta chains derived from one specimen sequenced in a study of cytomegalovirus exposure and HLA in healthy donors. The PCR used 60 Vbeta and 13 Jbeta primers. Assay used: immunoSEQ multiplex PCR; TCRdb lists only in-frame clones, some missing. The sample lists 150,000 or so clones, 65% to 85% occurring once. Input material: PBMCs. The receptor source for this set is a middle-aged woman in good health and CMV-seropositive.

In this sample, this clone turned up a few times. This chain uses TRBV14 with TRBJ1-2, with a weak D call TRBD1 (5 bases). Germline assignment: CDR1 SGHDN and CDR2 FVKESK. V was pared by 1 base and J by 4 bases, with 22 bases between. This CDR3 has 18 residues. CDR3 sequence (DNA): TGTGCCAGCAGCCAAGGAGGTCGTGGCGGGACCTTGGGCTATGGCTACACCTTC. This sequence encodes CASSQGGRGGTLGYGYTF.

CDR3 protein: CASSLSGSLGQPQHF. CDR3 bases: TGTGCCAGCAGTTTATCCGGGTCCTTGGGTCAGCCCCAGCATTTT. The chain joins TRBV28 to TRBJ1-5, with no clear D. The V and J ends lost 1 base and 6 bases respectively, with 13 bases between them. The CDR3 is made up of 15 amino acids. Germline V CDR1 and CDR2: MDHEN, SYDVKM.

A few counts support this clone. The chain uses TRBV5-3 and TRBJ2-7; 7 bases are shared with TRBD1. TRBV5-3 is labeled an ORF, and its function is uncertain. The CDR3 is 16 amino acids. V was pared by 1 base and J by 2 bases, with 9 bases of the junction left unmatched. The CDR3 DNA reads TGTGCCAGAAGCTTGTGGGGACAGACTCCAACCTACGAGCAGTACTTC. Protein sequence: CARSLWGQTPTYEQYF.

V gene TRBV7-8 combines with J gene TRBJ2-5, with a tentative D call TRBD2 (5 bases). V lost 4 bases and J 5 bases, leaving 20 bases between the germline ends. The germline gives CDR1 SGHVS, CDR2 FQNEAQ. The CDR3 runs to 16 residues. CDR3 amino acids: CASSSGTPLTMETQYF. In DNA form, the CDR3 reads TGTGCCAGCAGCTCGGGAACACCCCTAACAATGGAGACCCAGTACTTC.

The rearrangement links TRBV7-3 to TRBJ2-5; D not certain. This CDR3 region has 11 residues. V lost 5 bases and J lost 4, with 5 bases in between. CDR1 is SGHTA and CDR2 is FQGTGA in the germline V gene. CDR3 nucleotides: TGTGCCAGCAGCGCCGGAGAGACCCAGTACTTC. Its protein product is CASSAGETQYF.

The CDR3 nucleotides are TGTGCCAGCAGCTTGGTTGGGGGCGGGACTGAAGCTTTCTTT. The encoded protein is CASSLVGGGTEAFF. V is TRBV5-5 and J is TRBJ1-1; D is possibly TRBD1 (6 bases). Trimming removed 0 bases at V and 5 bases at J, with 11 bases between. Germline-derived CDR1 and CDR2 are SGHKS and YYEKEE (reference sequence). The CDR3 contains 14 residues.

The sample holds a few counts of this clone. The chain carries TRBV30 and TRBJ1-2; D is perhaps TRBD1 (5 bases). Trimming removed 1 base at V and 5 bases at J, with 29 bases between. The CDR3 is 19 amino acids. CDR1 is GTSNPN and CDR2 is SVGIG in the germline V gene (reference sequence). CDR3 amino acids: CAWSAFYGHQRSISYGYTF. The CDR3 region has the DNA TGTGCCTGGAGTGCCTTTTATGGACACCAACGCTCCATTTCATATGGCTACACCTTC.

The chain combines TRBV7-6 with TRBJ2-7, with TRBD1 identical over 7 bases. The CDR3 runs 13 residues. With 5 bases clipped from V and 5 bases from J, the junction kept 6 bases outside the gene matches. Germline V CDR1 and CDR2: SGHVS, FNYEAQ. In nucleotides, the CDR3 is TGTGCCAGCAGCCCGAACAGGGGCGACGAGCAGTACTTC. Its protein is CASSPNRGDEQYF.

V and J are TRBV9 and TRBJ2-2; D may be TRBD2 (7 bases). V was trimmed by 0 bases and J by 4 bases, leaving 13 bases between them. Germline values: CDR1 SGDLS, CDR2 YYNGEE. The CDR3 consists of 16 residues. DNA for the CDR3: TGTGCCAGCAGCGTAGGGGGGGGGCCCGGCACCGGGGAGCTGTTTTTT. Translation: CASSVGGGPGTGELFF.

The rearrangement links TRBV28 to TRBJ1-1, with unresolved D. The germline V gene encodes CDR1 MDHEN and CDR2 SYDVKM. There are 17 residues in the CDR3. V was pared by 4 bases and J by 0 bases, with 18 bases between. CDR3 DNA: TGTGCCAGCAGTTCCCTCGGTGTGGTCACGATGAACACTGAAGCTTTCTTT. Protein: CASSSLGVVTMNTEAFF.

This clone was observed once. The CDR3 nucleotides are TGTGCCAGTAGTATCGGGAGGGGACCCACCGGGGAGCTGTTTTTT. It specifies CASSIGRGPTGELFF. The gene calls are TRBV19 and TRBJ2-2, with 8 bases that match TRBD2. CDR1 and CDR2 (germline): LNHDA, SQIVND (reference sequence). The CDR3 consists of 15 residues. The V and J ends lost 3 bases and 4 bases, in that order; junction bases with no gene match: 4.

A single count supports this clone. CDR3 nucleotides: TGTGCCTGGAGTGTAAGATTAGCGGGGGGGATCGGGGAGCTGTTTTTT. It translates to CAWSVRLAGGIGELFF. The genes are TRBV30 and TRBJ2-2; 11 positions agree with TRBD2. There are 16 residues in the CDR3. The V segment lost 0 bases and the J segment 7 bases; nucleotides outside the gene matches: 7. The germline V gene encodes CDR1 GTSNPN and CDR2 SVGIG (reference sequence).

The gene calls are TRBV20-1 and TRBJ2-5; D is undetermined. Germline V gives CDR1 DFQATT, CDR2 SNEGSKA (reference sequence). The CDR3 length is 11 residues. Trimming stripped 7 bases from V and 5 bases from J, with 11 bases between. The CDR3 sequence: CSVSAQETQYF. The CDR3 nucleotides read TGCAGTGTATCGGCACAGGAGACCCAGTACTTC.

The chain uses TRBV2 and TRBJ1-6, with 9 nucleotides matching TRBD1. The germline gives CDR1 SNHLY, CDR2 FYNNEI. Germline trimming cut 5 bases from V and 9 bases from J; bases unmatched to any gene: 14. The CDR3 is 17 residues long. DNA of the CDR3: TGTGCCAGCAGTCGCCTTAAACAGGGGGCGGTTGGTTCACCCCTCCACTTT. Amino acids: CASSRLKQGAVGSPLHF.

The chain recombines TRBV14 with TRBJ2-5; the D is unclear. The DNA end is a closer match to TRBJ2-7, so the J assignment may be wrong. CDR1 SGHDN and CDR2 FVKESK come from the germline V gene. This CDR3 contains 14 residues. The CDR3 DNA reads as TGTGCCAGCAGCCAAGCAGGTTGGTCCCACGAGCAGTACTTC. This sequence encodes CASSQAGWSHEQYF.

V and J are TRBV5-5 and TRBJ1-2, with D possibly matching TRBD1 (6 bases). Germline lookup yields CDR1 SGHKS and CDR2 YYEKEE (reference sequence). This CDR3 has 14 residues. The germline V and J ends were trimmed by 5 bases and 4 bases, with 15 bases remaining between them. The CDR3 region is CASRDQGLGYGYTF. The DNA of the CDR3 is TGTGCCAGCAGAGATCAGGGGCTGGGCTATGGCTACACCTTC.

This clone was counted a few times. This sequence joins TRBV6-1 and TRBJ1-1; the match to TRBD1 covers 9 bases. J gave up 7 bases and V 7 bases, and 7 bases lay outside the gene matches. This CDR3 contains 13 residues. Germline V gene data show CDR1 as MNHNS and CDR2 as SASEGT. As DNA, the CDR3 is TGTGCCAGCAACCGGGGACAGGGCCGTGAAGCTTTCTTT. It yields the protein CASNRGQGREAFF.

The chain joins TRBV4-2 to TRBJ2-7; 11 nucleotides align to TRBD2. This CDR3 comprises 17 residues. CDR1 and CDR2 from the germline V gene are LGHNA and YNFKEQ. Trimming cost V 2 bases and J 5 bases; bases outside gene matches: 11. The CDR3 bases are TGTGCCAGCAGCCAACTGGGGAGTAGCGGGGGGGCGCACGAGCAGTACTTC. This codes for CASSQLGSSGGAHEQYF.

The chain has TRBV10-2 and TRBJ2-7, with D possibly being TRBD1 (5 bases). The CDR3 extends over 12 amino acids. V dropped 7 bases and J dropped 3 bases, with 10 bases sitting between them. The germline V gene has CDR1 WSHSY and CDR2 SAAADI. The CDR3 region is CASTQTGYEQYF. The CDR3, as DNA: TGCGCCAGCACACAAACAGGCTACGAGCAGTACTTC.

CDR3 loop: CASIRWSRSPLHF. CDR3 in DNA: TGTGCCAGTATCCGATGGTCGAGGTCACCCCTCCACTTT. The chain has TRBV19 and TRBJ1-6; D call uncertain. The CDR3 extends over 13 amino acids. Germline CDR1 and CDR2: LNHDA and SQIVND (reference sequence). V shed 7 bases and J shed 10 bases, with 14 bases lying between them.

CDR3 loop: CASSPTGVRTEAFF. CDR3 bases: TGTGCCAGCAGCCCGACAGGGGTTCGAACTGAAGCTTTCTTT. This chain joins TRBV14 and TRBJ1-1; 8 positions agree with TRBD1. CDR3 length equals 14 residues. Trimming cost V 4 bases and J 5 bases; bases outside gene matches: 6. Germline V gene lookup returns CDR1 SGHDN and CDR2 FVKESK.

The chain couples TRBV6-1 to TRBJ2-2; 8 nucleotides agree with TRBD1. J gave up 1 base and V 8 bases, and 6 bases lay outside the gene matches. Germline V gene sequence: CDR1 MNHNS, CDR2 SASEGT. The CDR3 contains 15 residues. CDR3 amino acids: CASGRTGRNTGELFF. CDR3 bases: TGTGCCAGCGGGCGGACAGGGCGGAACACCGGGGAGCTGTTTTTT.

The chain recombines TRBV29-1 with TRBJ1-1; no clear D gene. The CDR3 covers 10 residues. Germline loops: CDR1 SQVTM, CDR2 ANQGSEA. V was trimmed by 7 bases and J by 5 bases, leaving 8 bases between them. The CDR3 loop reads CSAGGTEAFF. For the CDR3, the DNA is TGCAGCGCCGGAGGTACTGAAGCTTTCTTT.

The chain employs TRBV30 and TRBJ1-1, with D hard to call. Per germline, CDR1 GTSNPN and CDR2 SVGIG (reference sequence). Trimming took off 6 bases at V and 0 bases at J, with 8 bases between the two ends. The CDR3 has 12 amino acids. The chain's CDR3 is CACKQMNTEAFF. The CDR3 nucleotides read TGTGCCTGTAAACAGATGAACACTGAAGCTTTCTTT.

V gene TRBV11-3 combines with J gene TRBJ2-3, with 7 positions matching TRBD2. Trimming at V came to 5 bases and at J to 0 bases, leaving 2 bases not matched to a gene. CDR1 is SGHNT and CDR2 is YENEEA in the germline V gene. The CDR3 has 14 amino acids. This chain's CDR3 is CASSRGVSTDTQYF. The CDR3 DNA follows: TGTGCCAGCAGCCGGGGGGTCAGCACAGATACGCAGTATTTT.

This clone was seen once. One junction end does not reproduce the germline sequence, and a read error may be involved. The chain carries TRBV5-1 and TRBJ2-1; D remains unclear. The CDR3 sequence is 15 residues long. The germline V gene has CDR1 SGHRS and CDR2 YFSETQ. CDR3 region: CASSLGTQPYNEQFF. In DNA form, the CDR3 reads TGCGCCAGCAGCTTGGGTACACAGCCCTATAATGAGCAGTTCTTC. Based on the CDR3 plus reference TRBV5-1 and TRBJ2-1, the full variable domain is KAGVTQTPRYLIKTRGQQVTLSCSPISGHRSVSWYQQTPGQGLQFLFEYFSETQRNKGNFPGRFSGRQFSNSRSEMNVSTLELGDSALYLCASSLGTQPYNEQFFGPGTRLTVL.

The chain combines TRBV19 with TRBJ2-1; the D is unclear. Germline V gene data show CDR1 as LNHDA and CDR2 as SQIVND (reference sequence). V gave up 7 bases and J gave up 2 bases, with 18 bases separating them. The CDR3 is 16 amino acids. The CDR3 loop reads CASKYGANSAYNEQFF. The DNA of the CDR3 is TGTGCCAGTAAATACGGAGCCAACTCCGCCTACAATGAGCAGTTCTTC.

V gene TRBV7-3 combines with J gene TRBJ2-7; TRBD1 is a possible D gene (5 bases). The germline V gene encodes CDR1 SGHTA and CDR2 FQGTGA. The CDR3 spans 13 residues. V was clipped by 1 base and J by 7 bases, with 11 bases between them. The CDR3 loop reads CASSLKGHREQYF. CDR3 bases: TGTGCCAGCAGCTTAAAGGGGCACCGAGAGCAGTACTTC.

The V call is TRBV7-9, the J call TRBJ2-7; maybe TRBD1 (5 bases). The CDR3 runs 15 residues. Trimming removed 3 bases from V and 0 bases from J, with 12 bases in between. Germline CDR1 is SEHNR and CDR2 is FQNEAQ (reference sequence). CDR3 sequence (DNA): TGTGCCAGCAGCTTCAGGACAACGAGCTCCTACGAGCAGTACTTC. Its translation: CASSFRTTSSYEQYF.

The chain is built from TRBV5-1 and TRBJ1-6, with D perhaps matching TRBD1 (6 bases). The V gene's germline CDR1 is SGHRS and CDR2 YFSETQ. V lost 4 bases to trimming and J lost 7 bases, with 9 bases between them. The CDR3 consists of 13 residues. The CDR3 bases are TGCGCCAGCAGCAGCACAGGGAATTCACCCCTCCACTTT. Amino acids: CASSSTGNSPLHF.

The genes are TRBV4-1 and TRBJ1-1; TRBD1 matches 11 bases. This CDR3 spans 13 amino acids. V was pared by 3 bases and J by 8 bases, with 2 bases of the junction left unmatched. CDR1 is MGHRA, CDR2 YSYEKL, per germline. This chain's CDR3 is CASSHRDRGEAFF. The CDR3 bases are TGCGCCAGCAGCCACCGGGACAGGGGGGAAGCTTTCTTT.

The chain recombines TRBV10-3 with TRBJ2-7; D remains ambiguous. In germline, CDR1 is ENHRY, CDR2 SYGVKD. V was pared by 11 bases and J by 6 bases, with 14 bases between. The CDR3 contains 11 residues. The CDR3 loop is CASQSDREQYF. CDR3 bases: TGTGCCTCACAGTCCGATCGCGAGCAGTACTTC.